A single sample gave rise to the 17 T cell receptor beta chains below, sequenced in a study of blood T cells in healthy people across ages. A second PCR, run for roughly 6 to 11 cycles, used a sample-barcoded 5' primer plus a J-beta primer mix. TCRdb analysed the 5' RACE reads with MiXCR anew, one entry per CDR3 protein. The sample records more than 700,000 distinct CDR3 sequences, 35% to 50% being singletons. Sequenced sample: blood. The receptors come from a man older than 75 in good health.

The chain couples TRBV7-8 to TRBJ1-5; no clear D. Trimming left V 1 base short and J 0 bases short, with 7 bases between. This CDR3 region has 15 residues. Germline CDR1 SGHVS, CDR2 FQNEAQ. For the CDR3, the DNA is TGTGCCAGCAGCTTAGGACGATATAGCAATCAGCCCCAGCATTTT. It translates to CASSLGRYSNQPQHF. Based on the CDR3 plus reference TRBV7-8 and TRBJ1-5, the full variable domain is GAGVSQSPRYKVAKRGQDVALRCDPISGHVSLFWYQQALGQGPEFLTYFQNEAQLDKSGLPSDRFFAERPEGSVSTLKIQRTQQEDSAVYLCASSLGRYSNQPQHFGDGTRLSIL.

The CDR3 bases are TGTGCCAGCAGTCCAACAGCGGGGGGCCCCTACAATGAGCAGTTCTTC. Translating it yields CASSPTAGGPYNEQFF. The chain links TRBV27 to TRBJ2-1; 9 bases agree with TRBD2. In germline, CDR1 is MNHEY, CDR2 SMNVEV (reference sequence). The CDR3 loop spans 16 amino acids. V lost 5 bases, J lost 2 bases, and 7 bases stayed unmatched.

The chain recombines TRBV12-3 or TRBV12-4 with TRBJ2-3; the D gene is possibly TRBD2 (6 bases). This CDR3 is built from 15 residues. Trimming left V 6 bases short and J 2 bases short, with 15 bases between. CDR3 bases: TGTGCCAGCAGGGGGGGTCGGGGCCACACAGATACGCAGTATTTT. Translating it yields CASRGGRGHTDTQYF.

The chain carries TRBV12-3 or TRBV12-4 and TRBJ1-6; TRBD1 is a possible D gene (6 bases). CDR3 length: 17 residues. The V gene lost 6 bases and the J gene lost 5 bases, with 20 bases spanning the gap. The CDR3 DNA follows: TGTGCCAGCAGCCGGAACCAGGGGAGCGACCATAATTCACCCCTCCACTTT. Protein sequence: CASSRNQGSDHNSPLHF.

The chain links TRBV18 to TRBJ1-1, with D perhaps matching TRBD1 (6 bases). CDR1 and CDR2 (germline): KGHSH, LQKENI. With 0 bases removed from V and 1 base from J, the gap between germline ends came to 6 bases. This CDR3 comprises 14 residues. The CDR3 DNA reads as TGTGCCAGCTCACCACCGACAGGGAACACTGAAGCTTTCTTT. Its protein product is CASSPPTGNTEAFF.

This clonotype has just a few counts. The CDR3 reads CASSPPSRPGDEQFF. The CDR3 DNA follows: TGTGCCAGCTCACCTCCAAGCCGACCAGGCGATGAGCAGTTCTTC. The chain recombines TRBV18 with TRBJ2-1, with D unresolved. Germline values: CDR1 KGHSH, CDR2 LQKENI. Trimming took off 3 bases at V and 8 bases at J, with 17 bases between the two ends. The CDR3 length is 15 residues.

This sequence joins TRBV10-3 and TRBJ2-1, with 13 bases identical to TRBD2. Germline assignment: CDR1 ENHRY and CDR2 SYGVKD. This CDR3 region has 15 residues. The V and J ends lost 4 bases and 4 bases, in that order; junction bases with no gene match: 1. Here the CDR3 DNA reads TGTGCCATCAGTGGGGGACTAGCGGGGTACAATGAGCAGTTCTTC. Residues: CAISGGLAGYNEQFF.

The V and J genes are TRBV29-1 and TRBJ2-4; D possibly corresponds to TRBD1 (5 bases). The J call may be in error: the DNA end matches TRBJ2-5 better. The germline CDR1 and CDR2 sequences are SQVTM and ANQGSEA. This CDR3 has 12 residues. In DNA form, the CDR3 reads TGCAGCTCTCAGGGCAATCAAGAGACCCAGTACTTC. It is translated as CSSQGNQETQYF.

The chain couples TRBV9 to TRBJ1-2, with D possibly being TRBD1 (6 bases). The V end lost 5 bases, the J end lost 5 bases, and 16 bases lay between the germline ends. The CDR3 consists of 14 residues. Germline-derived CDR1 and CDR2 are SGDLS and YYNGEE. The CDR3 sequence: CASSTPNRVYGYTF. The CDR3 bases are TGTGCCAGCAGTACGCCCAACAGGGTTTATGGCTACACCTTC.

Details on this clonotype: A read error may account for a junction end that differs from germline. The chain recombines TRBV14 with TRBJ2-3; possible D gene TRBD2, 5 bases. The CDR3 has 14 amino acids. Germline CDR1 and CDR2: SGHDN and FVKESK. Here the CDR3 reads CASSPYPSPETQYF. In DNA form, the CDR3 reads TGTGCCAGCAGCCCGTACCCTAGCCCAGAGACGCAGTATTTT.

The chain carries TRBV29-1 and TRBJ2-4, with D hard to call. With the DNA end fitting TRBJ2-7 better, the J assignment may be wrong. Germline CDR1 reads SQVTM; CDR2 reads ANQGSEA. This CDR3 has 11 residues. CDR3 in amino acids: CSGKGLYEQYF. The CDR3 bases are TGCAGCGGGAAAGGCCTCTACGAGCAGTACTTC.

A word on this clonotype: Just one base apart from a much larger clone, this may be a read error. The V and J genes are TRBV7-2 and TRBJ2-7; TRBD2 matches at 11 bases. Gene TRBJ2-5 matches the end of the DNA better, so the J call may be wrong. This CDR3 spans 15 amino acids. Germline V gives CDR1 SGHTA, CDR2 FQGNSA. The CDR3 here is CASNRRLAGRETQYF. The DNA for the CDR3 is TGTGCCAGCAACAGGAGACTAGCGGGAAGAGAGACCCAGTACTTC.

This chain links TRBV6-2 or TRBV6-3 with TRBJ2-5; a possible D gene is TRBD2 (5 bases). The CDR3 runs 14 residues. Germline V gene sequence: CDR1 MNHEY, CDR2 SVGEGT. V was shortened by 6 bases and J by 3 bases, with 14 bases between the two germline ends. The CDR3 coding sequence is TGTGCCAGCAGGATGTTGACTACAAAAGAGACCCAGTACTTC. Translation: CASRMLTTKETQYF.

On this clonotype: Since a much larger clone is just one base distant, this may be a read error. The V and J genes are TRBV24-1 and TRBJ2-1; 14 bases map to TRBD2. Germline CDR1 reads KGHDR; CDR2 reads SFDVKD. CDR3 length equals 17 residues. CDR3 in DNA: TGTGCCACCAGTGATGGAGGACTAGCGGGAGGCTACAATGGGCAGTTCTTC. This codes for CATSDGGLAGGYNGQFF.

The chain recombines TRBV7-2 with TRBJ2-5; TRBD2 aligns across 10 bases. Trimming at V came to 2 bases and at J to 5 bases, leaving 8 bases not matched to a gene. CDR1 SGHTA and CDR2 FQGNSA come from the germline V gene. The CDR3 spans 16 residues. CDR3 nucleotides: TGTGCCAGCAGCTTACGGGCTAGCGGGAGTTACGAGACCCAGTACTTC. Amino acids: CASSLRASGSYETQYF.

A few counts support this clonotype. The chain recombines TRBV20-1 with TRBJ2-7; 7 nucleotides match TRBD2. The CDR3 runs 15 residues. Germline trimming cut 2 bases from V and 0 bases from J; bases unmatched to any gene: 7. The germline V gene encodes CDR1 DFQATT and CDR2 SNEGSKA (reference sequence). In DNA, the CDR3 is TGCAGTGCTAGACTTGGCGGGGGAAGCTCCTACGAGCAGTACTTC. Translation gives CSARLGGGSSYEQYF.

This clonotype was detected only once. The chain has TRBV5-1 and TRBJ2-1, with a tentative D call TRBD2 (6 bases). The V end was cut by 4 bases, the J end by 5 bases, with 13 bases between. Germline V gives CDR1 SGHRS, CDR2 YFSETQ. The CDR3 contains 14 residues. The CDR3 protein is CASSGRGTDNEQFF. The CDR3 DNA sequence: TGCGCCAGCAGCGGGCGCGGGACGGACAATGAGCAGTTCTTC.